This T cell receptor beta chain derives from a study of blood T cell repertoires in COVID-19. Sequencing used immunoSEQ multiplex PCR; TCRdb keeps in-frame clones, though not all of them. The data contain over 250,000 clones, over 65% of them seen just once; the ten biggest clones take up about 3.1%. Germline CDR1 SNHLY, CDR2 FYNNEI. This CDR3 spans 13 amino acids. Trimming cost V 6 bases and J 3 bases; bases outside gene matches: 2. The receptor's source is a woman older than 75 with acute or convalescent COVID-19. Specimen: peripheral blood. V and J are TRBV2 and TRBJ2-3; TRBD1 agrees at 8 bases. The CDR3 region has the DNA TGTGCCAGCAGGCGGACAGGGACAGATACGCAGTATTTT. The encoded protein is CASRRTGTDTQYF.